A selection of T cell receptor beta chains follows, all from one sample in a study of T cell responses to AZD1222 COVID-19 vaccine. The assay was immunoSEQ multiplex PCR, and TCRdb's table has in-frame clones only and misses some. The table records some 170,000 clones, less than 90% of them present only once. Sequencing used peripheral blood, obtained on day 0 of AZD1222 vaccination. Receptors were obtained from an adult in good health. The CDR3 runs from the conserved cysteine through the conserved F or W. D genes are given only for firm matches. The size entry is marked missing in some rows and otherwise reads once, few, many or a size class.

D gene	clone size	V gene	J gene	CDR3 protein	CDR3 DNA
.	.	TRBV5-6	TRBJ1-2	CASSLHNNYGYTF	TGTGCCAGCAGCTTGCACAACAACTATGGCTACACCTTC
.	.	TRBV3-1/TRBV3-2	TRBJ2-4	CASSQSPNSAKNIQYF	TGTGCCAGCAGCCAATCCCCCAACAGCGCCAAAAACATTCAGTACTTC
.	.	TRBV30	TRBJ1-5	CAWSFGRGNQPQHF	TGTGCCTGGAGTTTCGGGAGGGGCAATCAGCCCCAGCATTTT
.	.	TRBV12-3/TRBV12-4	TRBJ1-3	CASSLGNTIYF	TGTGCCAGCAGTTTGGGGAACACCATATATTTT
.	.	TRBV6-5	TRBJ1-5	CASRLGGSGQPQHF	TGTGCCAGCAGACTGGGGGGGTCGGGTCAGCCCCAGCATTTT
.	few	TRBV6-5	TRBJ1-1	CASRRGRNTEAFF	TGTGCCAGCAGGAGAGGCAGGAACACTGAAGCTTTCTTT
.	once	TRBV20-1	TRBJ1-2	CSASQPSWGYTF	TGCAGTGCTAGTCAACCCAGCTGGGGCTACACCTTC
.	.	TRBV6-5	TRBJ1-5	CASSPGTRQGQPQHF	TGTGCCAGCAGTCCCGGGACCCGCCAGGGTCAGCCCCAGCATTTT
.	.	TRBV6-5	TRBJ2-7	CASSPGWSGYEQYF	TGTGCCAGCAGTCCCGGGTGGAGTGGTTACGAGCAGTACTTC
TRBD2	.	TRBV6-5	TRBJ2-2	CASSLGTSATGELFF	TGTGCCAGCAGTTTGGGGACTAGCGCCACCGGGGAGCTGTTTTTT
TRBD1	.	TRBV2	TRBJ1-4	CASNRQGAGTNEKLFF	TGTGCCAGCAATCGGCAGGGGGCAGGAACTAATGAAAAACTGTTTTTT
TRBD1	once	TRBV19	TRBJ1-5	CASSTAGGAYQPQHF	TGTGCCAGTAGTACGGCAGGGGGCGCGTATCAGCCCCAGCATTTT
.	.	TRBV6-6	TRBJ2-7	CASSYGTSYEQYF	TGTGCCAGCAGTTACGGGACATCCTACGAGCAGTACTTC
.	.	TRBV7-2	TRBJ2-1	CASSSHRGGNEQFF	TGTGCCAGCAGCTCCCACAGGGGAGGTAATGAGCAGTTCTTC
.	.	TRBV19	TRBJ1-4	CASSTGRGNEKLFF	TGTGCCAGTAGCACCGGGAGGGGGAATGAAAAACTGTTTTTT
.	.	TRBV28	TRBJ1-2	CASSLFGGMAGYTF	TGTGCCAGCAGTTTATTTGGGGGGATGGCTGGCTACACCTTC
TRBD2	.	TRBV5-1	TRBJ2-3	CASSLGLAGLKLTDTQYF	TGCGCCAGCAGCTTGGGGCTAGCGGGGCTAAAGCTCACAGATACGCAGTATTTT
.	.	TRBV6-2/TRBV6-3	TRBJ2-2	CASSERGTPNTGELFF	TGTGCCAGCAGCGAGCGCGGGACTCCGAACACCGGGGAGCTGTTTTTT
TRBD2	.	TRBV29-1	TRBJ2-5	CSVDFGGLGETQYF	TGCAGCGTTGATTTCGGGGGGTTGGGGGAGACCCAGTACTTC
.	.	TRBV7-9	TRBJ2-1	CASSPRPRKSSYNEQFF	TGTGCCAGCAGCCCAAGGCCCCGAAAGAGCTCCTACAATGAGCAGTTCTTC
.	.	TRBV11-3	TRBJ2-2	CASRQGTGELFF	TGTGCCAGCAGACAAGGGACCGGGGAGCTGTTTTTT
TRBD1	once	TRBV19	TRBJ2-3	CASSPGQGTFTDTQYF	TGTGCCAGTAGTCCGGGACAGGGGACTTTCACAGATACGCAGTATTTT
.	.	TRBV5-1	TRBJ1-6	CASSLADKGSPLHF	TGCGCCAGCAGCTTGGCCGATAAGGGATCACCCCTCCACTTT
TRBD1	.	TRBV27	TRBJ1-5	CASRKTGVRNQPQHF	TGTGCCAGCCGTAAGACAGGGGTACGCAATCAGCCCCAGCATTTT
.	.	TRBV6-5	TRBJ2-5	CASRSNRGSQETQYF	TGTGCCAGCAGAAGTAACCGGGGATCTCAAGAGACCCAGTACTTC
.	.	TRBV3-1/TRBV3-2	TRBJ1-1	CASSPHRAQRNTEAFF	TGTGCCAGCAGCCCCCACCGGGCTCAGAGGAACACTGAAGCTTTCTTT
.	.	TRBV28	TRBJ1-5	CASSLNSRQPQHF	TGTGCCAGCAGTTTAAACTCGCGCCAGCCCCAGCATTTT
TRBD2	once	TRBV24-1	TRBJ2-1	CATSDPGLDSYNEQFF	TGTGCCACCAGTGACCCGGGACTAGACTCCTACAATGAGCAGTTCTTC
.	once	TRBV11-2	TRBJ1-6	CASSLVGSGLHLNSPLHF	TGTGCCAGCAGCTTAGTGGGATCTGGGCTTCATCTTAATTCACCCCTCCACTTT
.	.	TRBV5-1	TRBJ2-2	CASSYSNTGELFF	TGCGCCAGCAGCTACAGTAACACCGGGGAGCTGTTTTTT
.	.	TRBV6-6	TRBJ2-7	CASSPRDIRNEQYF	TGTGCCAGCAGTCCTAGGGACATACGGAACGAGCAGTACTTC
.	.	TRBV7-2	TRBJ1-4	CASSPLRRGEKLFF	TGTGCCAGCAGCCCCCTCCGCAGGGGTGAAAAACTGTTTTTT
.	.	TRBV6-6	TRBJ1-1	CASSSGSLNTEAFF	TGTGCCAGCAGTTCGGGCAGTCTGAACACTGAAGCTTTCTTT
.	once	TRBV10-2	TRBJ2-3	CASSEEWGTDTQYF	TGCGCCAGCAGTGAGGAGTGGGGCACAGATACGCAGTATTTT
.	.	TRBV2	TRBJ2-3	CASTKGSLNTDTQYF	TGTGCCAGCACAAAAGGGTCTTTGAACACAGATACGCAGTATTTT
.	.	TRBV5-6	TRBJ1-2	CASRRDTYGYTF	TGTGCCAGCCGGCGGGACACCTATGGCTACACCTTC
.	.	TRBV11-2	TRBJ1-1	CASSLGGRTEAFF	TGTGCCAGCAGCTTGGGGGGTAGAACTGAAGCTTTCTTT
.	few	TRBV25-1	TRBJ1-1	CASYAYGGTEAFF	TGTGCCAGCTATGCCTATGGTGGGACTGAAGCTTTCTTT
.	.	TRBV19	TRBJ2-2	CASSRGDMANTGELFF	TGTGCCAGTAGTAGGGGGGACATGGCGAACACCGGGGAGCTGTTTTTT
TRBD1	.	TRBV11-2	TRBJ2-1	CASRYRGTLDEQFF	TGTGCCAGCAGATACAGGGGAACACTCGATGAGCAGTTCTTC
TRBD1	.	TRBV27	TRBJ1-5	CASSLLPGQGEGSRGQPQHF	TGTGCCAGCAGTTTATTACCCGGACAGGGGGAAGGATCTCGGGGTCAGCCCCAGCATTTT
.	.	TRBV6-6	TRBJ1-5	CASKQEGQPQHF	TGTGCCAGCAAACAGGAGGGTCAGCCCCAGCATTTT
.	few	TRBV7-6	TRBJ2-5	CASSLGPQGYQETQYF	TGTGCCAGCAGCTTAGGCCCTCAGGGATACCAAGAGACCCAGTACTTC
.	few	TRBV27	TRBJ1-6	CASKAAAHNSPLHF	TGTGCCAGCAAGGCAGCCGCCCATAATTCACCCCTCCACTTT
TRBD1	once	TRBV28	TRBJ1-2	CASSSGQGSYGYTF	TGTGCCAGCAGTTCAGGACAGGGCAGCTATGGCTACACCTTC
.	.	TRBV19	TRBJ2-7	CASSMGGYEQYF	TGTGCCAGTAGTATGGGGGGATACGAGCAGTACTTC
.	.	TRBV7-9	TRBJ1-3	CASSLGGNTIYF	TGTGCCAGCAGCTTAGGTGGAAACACCATATATTTT
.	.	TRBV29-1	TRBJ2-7	CSVETSPYEQYF	TGCAGCGTTGAGACCAGTCCCTACGAGCAGTACTTC
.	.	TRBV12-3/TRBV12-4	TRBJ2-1	CASSSTSNEQFF	TGTGCCAGCAGTTCGACTAGCAATGAGCAGTTCTTC
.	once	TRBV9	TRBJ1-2	CASSTRTLSYGYTF	TGTGCCAGCAGCACTCGGACTTTGTCATATGGCTACACCTTC
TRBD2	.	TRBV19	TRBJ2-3	CASSIDGSGRLKDTQYF	TGTGCCAGTAGTATAGATGGTAGCGGGAGGCTGAAAGATACGCAGTATTTT